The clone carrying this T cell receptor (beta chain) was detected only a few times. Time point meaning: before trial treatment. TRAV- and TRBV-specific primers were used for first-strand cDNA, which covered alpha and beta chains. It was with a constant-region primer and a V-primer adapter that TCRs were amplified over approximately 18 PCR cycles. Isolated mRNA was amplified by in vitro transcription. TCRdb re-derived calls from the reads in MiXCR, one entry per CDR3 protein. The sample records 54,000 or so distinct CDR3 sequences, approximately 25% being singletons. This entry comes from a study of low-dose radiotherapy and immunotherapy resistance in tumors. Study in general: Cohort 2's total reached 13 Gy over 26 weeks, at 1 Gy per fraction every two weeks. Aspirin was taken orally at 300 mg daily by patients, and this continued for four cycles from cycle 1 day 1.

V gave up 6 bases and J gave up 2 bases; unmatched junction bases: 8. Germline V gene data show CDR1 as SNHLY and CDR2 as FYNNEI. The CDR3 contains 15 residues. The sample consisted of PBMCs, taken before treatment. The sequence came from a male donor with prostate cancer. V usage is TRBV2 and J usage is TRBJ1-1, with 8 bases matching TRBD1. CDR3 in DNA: TGTGCCAGCAGCCTAAACGGACAGGGCAACACTGAAGCTTTCTTT. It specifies CASSLNGQGNTEAFF.